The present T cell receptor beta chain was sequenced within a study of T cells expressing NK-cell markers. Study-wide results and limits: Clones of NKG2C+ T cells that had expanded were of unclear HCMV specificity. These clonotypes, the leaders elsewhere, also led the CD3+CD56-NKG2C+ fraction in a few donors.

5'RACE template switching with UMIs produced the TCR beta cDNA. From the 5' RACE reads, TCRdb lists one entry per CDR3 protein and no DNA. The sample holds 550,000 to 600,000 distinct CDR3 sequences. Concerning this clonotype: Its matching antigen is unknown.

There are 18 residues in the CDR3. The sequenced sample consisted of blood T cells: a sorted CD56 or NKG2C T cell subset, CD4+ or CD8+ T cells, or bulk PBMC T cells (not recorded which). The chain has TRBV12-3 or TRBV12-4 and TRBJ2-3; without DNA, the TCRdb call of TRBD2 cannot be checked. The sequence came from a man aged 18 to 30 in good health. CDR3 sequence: CASSFLGLAGVGPDTQYF.